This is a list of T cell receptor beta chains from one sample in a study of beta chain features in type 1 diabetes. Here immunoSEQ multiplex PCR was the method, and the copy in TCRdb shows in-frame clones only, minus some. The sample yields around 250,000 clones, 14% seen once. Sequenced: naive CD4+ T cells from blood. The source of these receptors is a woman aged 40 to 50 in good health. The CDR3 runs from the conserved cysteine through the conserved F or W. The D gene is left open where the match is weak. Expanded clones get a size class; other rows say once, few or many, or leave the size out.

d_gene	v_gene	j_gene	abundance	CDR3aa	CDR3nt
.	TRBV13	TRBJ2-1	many	CASSFRRGSPRGEQFF	TGTGCCAGCAGCTTTCGGCGGGGCTCCCCTAGGGGTGAGCAGTTCTTC
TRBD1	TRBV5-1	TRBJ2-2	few	CASSERTGVNTGELFF	TGCGCCAGCAGCGAGCGGACAGGGGTGAACACCGGGGAGCTGTTTTTT
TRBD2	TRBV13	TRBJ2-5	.	CASSFSLAGTEEQYF	TGTGCCAGCAGCTTTTCCCTAGCGGGGACGGAAGAGCAGTACTTC
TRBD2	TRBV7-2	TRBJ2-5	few	CASSKTSGKETQYF	TGTGCCAGCAGCAAAACTAGCGGGAAAGAGACCCAGTACTTC
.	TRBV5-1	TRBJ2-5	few	CASSLGRTDQETQYF	TGCGCCAGCAGCTTGGGCAGGACAGATCAAGAGACCCAGTACTTC
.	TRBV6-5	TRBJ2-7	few	CASSYSQGTLGQYF	TGTGCCAGCAGTTACTCCCAGGGGACCCTAGGGCAGTACTTC
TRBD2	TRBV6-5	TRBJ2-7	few	CASSYKPGLASYEQYF	TGTGCCAGCAGTTACAAGCCGGGACTAGCATCCTACGAGCAGTACTTC
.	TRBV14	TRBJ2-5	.	CASSPRAGFQETQYF	TGTGCCAGCAGCCCCCGGGCGGGGTTCCAAGAGACCCAGTACTTC
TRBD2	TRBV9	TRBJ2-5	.	CASSSLAGGQRETQYF	TGTGCCAGCAGCTCATTAGCGGGGGGGCAGAGGGAGACCCAGTACTTC
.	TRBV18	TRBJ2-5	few	CASSTYQETQYF	TGTGCCAGCTCAACTTACCAAGAGACCCAGTACTTC
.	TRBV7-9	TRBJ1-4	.	CASSLNQGNEKLFF	TGTGCCAGCAGCTTAAACCAGGGCAATGAAAAACTGTTTTTT
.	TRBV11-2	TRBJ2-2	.	CASSLASTGELFF	TGTGCCAGCAGCTTAGCGTCCACCGGGGAGCTGTTTTTT
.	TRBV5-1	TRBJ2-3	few	CASSSVQTDTQYF	TGCGCCAGCAGCTCAGTTCAGACAGATACGCAGTATTTT
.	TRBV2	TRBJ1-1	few	CASKISLNTEAFF	TGTGCCAGCAAAATCAGTTTGAACACTGAAGCTTTCTTT
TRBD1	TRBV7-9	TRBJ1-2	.	CASSLGQGDGYTF	TGTGCCAGCAGCTTAGGACAGGGCGACGGCTACACCTTC
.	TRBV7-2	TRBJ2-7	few	CASSPTAGTYEQYF	TGTGCCAGCAGCCCGACAGCGGGTACGTACGAGCAGTACTTC
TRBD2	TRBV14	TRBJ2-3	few	CASSPRLARTDTQYF	TGTGCCAGCAGCCCTCGACTAGCTCGCACAGATACGCAGTATTTT
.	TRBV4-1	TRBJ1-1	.	CASSPSVMNTEAFF	TGCGCCAGCAGCCCCTCAGTCATGAACACTGAAGCTTTCTTT
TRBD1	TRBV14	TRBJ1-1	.	CASSLGTGNTEAFF	TGTGCCAGCAGCCTCGGGACAGGGAACACTGAAGCTTTCTTT
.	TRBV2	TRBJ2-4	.	CASSEVPEDIQYF	TGTGCCAGCAGTGAAGTCCCAGAGGACATTCAGTACTTC